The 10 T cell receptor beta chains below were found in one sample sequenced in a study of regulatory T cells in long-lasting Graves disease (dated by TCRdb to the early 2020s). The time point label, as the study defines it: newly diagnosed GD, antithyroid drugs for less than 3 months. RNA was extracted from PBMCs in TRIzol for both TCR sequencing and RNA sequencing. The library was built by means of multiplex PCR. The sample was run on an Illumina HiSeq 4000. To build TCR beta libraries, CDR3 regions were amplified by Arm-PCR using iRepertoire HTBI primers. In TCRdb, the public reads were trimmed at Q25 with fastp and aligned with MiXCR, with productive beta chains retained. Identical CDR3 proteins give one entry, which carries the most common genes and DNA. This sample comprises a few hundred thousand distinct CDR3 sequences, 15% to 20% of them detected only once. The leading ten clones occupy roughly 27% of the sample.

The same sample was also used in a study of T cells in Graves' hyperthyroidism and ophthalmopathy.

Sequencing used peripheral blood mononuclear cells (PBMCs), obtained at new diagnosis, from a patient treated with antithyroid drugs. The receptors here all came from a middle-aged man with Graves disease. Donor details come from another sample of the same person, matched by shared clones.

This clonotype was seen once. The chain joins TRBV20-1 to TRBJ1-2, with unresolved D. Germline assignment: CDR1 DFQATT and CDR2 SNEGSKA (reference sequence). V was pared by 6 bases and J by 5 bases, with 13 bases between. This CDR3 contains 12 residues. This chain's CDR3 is CSAPNDLYGYTF. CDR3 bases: TGCAGTGCCCCAAATGACTTATATGGCTACACCTTC.

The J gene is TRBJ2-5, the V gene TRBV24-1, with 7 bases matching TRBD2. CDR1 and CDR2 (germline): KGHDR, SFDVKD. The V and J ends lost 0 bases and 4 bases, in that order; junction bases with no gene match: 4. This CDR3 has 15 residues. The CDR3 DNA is TGTGCCACCAGTGATTTGCGGGAGGTTGGAGAGACCCAGTACTTC. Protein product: CATSDLREVGETQYF.

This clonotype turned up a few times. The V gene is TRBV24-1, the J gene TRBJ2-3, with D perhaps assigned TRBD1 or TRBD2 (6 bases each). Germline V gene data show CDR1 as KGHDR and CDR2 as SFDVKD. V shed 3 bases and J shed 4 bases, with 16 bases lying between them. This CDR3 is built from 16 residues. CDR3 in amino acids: CATSDRTKGGPDTQYF. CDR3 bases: TGTGCCACCAGTGATAGGACAAAGGGGGGACCAGATACGCAGTATTTT.

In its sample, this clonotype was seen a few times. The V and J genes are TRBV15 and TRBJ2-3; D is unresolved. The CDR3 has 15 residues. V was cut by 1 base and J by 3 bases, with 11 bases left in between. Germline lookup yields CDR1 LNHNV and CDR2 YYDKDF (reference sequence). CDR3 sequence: CATSRGKQNTDTQYF. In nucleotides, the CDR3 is TGTGCCACCAGCAGAGGGAAACAGAATACAGATACGCAGTATTTT.

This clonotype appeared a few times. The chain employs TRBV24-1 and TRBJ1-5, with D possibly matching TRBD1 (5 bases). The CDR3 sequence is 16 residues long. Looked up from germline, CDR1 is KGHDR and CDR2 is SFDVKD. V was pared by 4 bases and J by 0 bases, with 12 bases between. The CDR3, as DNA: TGTGCCACCAGTGAGGAAGGGCAGGGTAGCAATCAGCCCCAGCATTTT. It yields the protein CATSEEGQGSNQPQHF.

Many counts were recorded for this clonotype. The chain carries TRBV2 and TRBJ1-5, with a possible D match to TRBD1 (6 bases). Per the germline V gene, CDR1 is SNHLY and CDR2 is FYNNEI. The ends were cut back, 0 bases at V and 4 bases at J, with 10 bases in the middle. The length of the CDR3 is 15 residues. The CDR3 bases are TGTGCCAGCAGTGAAGCGCGGGGGGCGAATCAGCCCCAGCATTTT. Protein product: CASSEARGANQPQHF. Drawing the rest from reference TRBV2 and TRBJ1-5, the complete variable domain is EPEVTQTPSHQVTQMGQEVILRCVPISNHLYFYWYRQILGQKVEFLVSFYNNEISEKSEIFDDQFSVERPDGSNFTLKIRSTKLEDSAMYFCASSEARGANQPQHFGDGTRLSIL.

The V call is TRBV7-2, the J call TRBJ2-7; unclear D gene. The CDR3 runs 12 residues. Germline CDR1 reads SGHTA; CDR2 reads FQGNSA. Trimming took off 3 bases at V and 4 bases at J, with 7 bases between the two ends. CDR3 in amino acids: CASSFGRYEQYF. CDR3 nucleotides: TGTGCCAGCAGCTTTGGCCGTTACGAGCAGTACTTC.

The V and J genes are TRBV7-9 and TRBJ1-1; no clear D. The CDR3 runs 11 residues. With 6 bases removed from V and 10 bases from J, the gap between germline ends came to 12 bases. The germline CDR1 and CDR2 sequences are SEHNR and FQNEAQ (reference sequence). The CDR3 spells CASREGEAAFF. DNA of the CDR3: TGTGCCAGCAGGGAGGGAGAGGCAGCTTTCTTT.

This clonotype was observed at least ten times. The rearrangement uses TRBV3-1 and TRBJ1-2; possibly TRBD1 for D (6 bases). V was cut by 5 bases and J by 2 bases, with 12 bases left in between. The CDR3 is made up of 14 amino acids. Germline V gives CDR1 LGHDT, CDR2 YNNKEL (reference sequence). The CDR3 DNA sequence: TGTGCCAGCAGCTACCAGGGGCGAAACTATGGCTACACCTTC. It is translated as CASSYQGRNYGYTF.

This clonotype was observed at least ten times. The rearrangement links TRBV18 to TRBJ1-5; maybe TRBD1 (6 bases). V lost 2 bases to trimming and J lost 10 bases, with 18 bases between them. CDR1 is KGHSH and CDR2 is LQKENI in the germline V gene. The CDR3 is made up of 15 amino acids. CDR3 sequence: CASSPGRGPSYPQHF. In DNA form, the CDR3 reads TGTGCCAGCTCACCAGGCAGGGGACCATCATACCCCCAGCATTTT.